The present TCR beta chain was sequenced within a study of hypomethylating agent response in myelodysplastic syndrome listed by TCRdb under 2021. With respect to the entire study: The hypomethylating agent given was azacitidine in 8 of 11 patients and decitabine in 3 of 11 patients. Complete response or hematologic improvement counted as response, and patients meeting neither criterion were classed as non-responders. The cohort was composed of under ten male and a couple of female myelodysplastic syndrome patients. Patients had a mean age of approximately 67 +/- 5.9 years, and a diploid cytogenetic profile was the most common. Roughly 6 patients had a response of complete response or hematologic improvement, and 4 or 5 patients did not respond. The mutation found most frequently was TET2, which appeared in 5 of the 11 patients. Findings and caveats that apply to the study as a whole: Novel clonotypes were found to emerge more often in responders, whereas more contracted clonotypes were observed in non-responders after treatment. Healthy control donors were not age-matched to MDS patients, which could have impacted the MDS versus healthy comparison. The cohort was small, with only about 11 patients analyzed. After treatment with a hypomethylating agent, no significant changes in richness, rarefaction diversity or clonality were seen, whether all patients were considered together or each response group separately. A possible recognition of novel MDS antigens by the shared GLIPH2 clusters was not confirmed and needs experimental validation.

V lost 5 bases and J lost 2 bases; the stretch between them is 12 bases long. Including cysteine and phenylalanine, the CDR3 has 14 amino acids. The sequence is cut down to CDR3 DNA, 42 bases in frame from base 1. The germline V gene (reference sequence) yields MNHEY for CDR1 and SMNVEV for CDR2. Points on this clone: Its antigen specificity is not known. The input lacks base qualities; no much larger clone sits a single base away.

Bulk bone marrow was analyzed, and T-cell subsets were not sorted. Bone marrow from roughly 10 myelodysplastic syndrome patients, collected before and after hypomethylating agent therapy, underwent immunosequencing of the TCR beta CDR3 regions. For longitudinal repertoire tracking, a baseline bone marrow plus two to three bone marrows at different post-treatment timepoints were contributed by each patient. Whole bone marrow served as the source for genomic DNA extraction, with DNA quality checked using TapeStation, NanoDrop OneC and PicoGreen assays. Library method: the immunoSEQ multiplex PCR assay. Each sample was run at survey resolution as two replicates of around 200 ng apiece, for a total of about 400 ng of DNA. Using multiplex PCR primers aimed at V and J genes, the hsTCRB kit picked up rearranged TCRB sequences in genomic DNA. The CDR3 region was amplified in a first PCR of around 34 cycles using the QIAGEN Multiplex PCR Kit. Sample barcodes and Illumina adapters were attached to each replicate during a second PCR lasting about 8 cycles. Pooled libraries were quantified with a QuantStudio 6 and the KAPA library quantification kit. Approximately 16 pM of pooled libraries was sequenced on an Illumina MiSeq using 156-cycle single-end reads and a 15-cycle index read. The study's processing was this. Of about 170,000 unique clonotypes, approximately 1.7% were flagged by VDJdb annotation as previously reported viral-epitope-specific clonotypes. Raw reads were processed into normalized, annotated TCRB repertoires with the immunoSEQ Data Assistant and immunoSEQ Analyzer. Clonotypes were analyzed with BioAnalyzer and version 0.6.5 of the immunarch R package. Richness was estimated after downsampling every repertoire to the clone count of the smallest repertoire. Clonotypes were categorized as expanded, contracted or novel by Fisher's exact tests, where a novel clonotype had zero frequency before treatment. Significantly changed CDR3 beta sequences were clustered with GLIPH2 using simulation_depth=1000 and kmer_min_depth=3, and CDR3s shorter than five residues were excluded. The table was pulled from immuneACCESS by TCRdb, which kept in-frame rearrangements only. Such tables lose some clones; where checked, under half of the loss comes from unresolved V genes, and the rest has no known cause. The DNA gave D and trimming, while V, J and clone size come from that table. Recorded for this sample are 5,000 or so clones; roughly 80% of them occurred a single time. The top ten constitute 20% to 25% of the sample.

The V and J segments used are TRBV27 and TRBJ1-2; there is no confident call for the D gene. Sequences were derived from bone marrow, sampled before or after starting hypomethylating agent treatment for myelodysplastic syndrome (not recorded which). This sequence originates from a human donor with myelodysplastic syndrome. The DNA is TGTGCCAGCAGTCTCGACGAAAGGAACTATGGCTACACCTTC. It translates as CASSLDERNYGYTF.